This T cell receptor beta chain was identified in a study of CD8 T cells in Susac syndrome. Sequencing of TCR beta was performed on blood CD8+ and CD4+ T cells. FACS was used to enrich TEMRA cells, whereas the CD8+ and CD4+ T cells were obtained by negative isolation. RNA totalling about 0.5 to 1 ug underwent reverse transcription with random hexamers. Multiplex immunoSEQ PCR targeted 54 Vbeta and 13 Jbeta TCR beta segments. TCRdb redid the calling of the immunoSEQ multiplex PCR reads with MiXCR, one entry per CDR3 protein. The data contain a few hundred thousand distinct CDR3 sequences, 75% to 90% of them seen just once; the ten biggest clones take up around 0.18%. CDR3 length: 16 residues. Losses at the gene ends were 1 base for V and 0 bases for J; bases not matched to a gene: 2.

What was sequenced was CD8+ T cells from PBMCs. The receptor was derived from a human donor with multiple sclerosis. This chain joins TRBV12-3 or TRBV12-4 and TRBJ2-1; 8 nucleotides match TRBD2. CDR3 protein: CASSLVGLGSYNEQFF. As DNA, the CDR3 is TGTGCCAGCAGTTTAGTGGGACTAGGCTCCTACAATGAGCAGTTCTTC.